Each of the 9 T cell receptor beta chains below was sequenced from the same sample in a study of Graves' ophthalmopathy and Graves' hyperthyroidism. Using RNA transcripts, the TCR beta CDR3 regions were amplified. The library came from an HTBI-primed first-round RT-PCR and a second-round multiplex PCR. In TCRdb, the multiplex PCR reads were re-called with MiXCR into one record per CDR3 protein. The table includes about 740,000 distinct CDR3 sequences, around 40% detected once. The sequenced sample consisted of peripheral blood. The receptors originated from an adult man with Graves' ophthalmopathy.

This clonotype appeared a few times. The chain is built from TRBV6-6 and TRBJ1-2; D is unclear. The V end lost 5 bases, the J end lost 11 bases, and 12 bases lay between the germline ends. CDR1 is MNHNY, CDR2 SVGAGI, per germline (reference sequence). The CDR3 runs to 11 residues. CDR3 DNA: TGTGCCAGCAGTAAAAGGACGACGTACACCTTC. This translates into CASSKRTTYTF.

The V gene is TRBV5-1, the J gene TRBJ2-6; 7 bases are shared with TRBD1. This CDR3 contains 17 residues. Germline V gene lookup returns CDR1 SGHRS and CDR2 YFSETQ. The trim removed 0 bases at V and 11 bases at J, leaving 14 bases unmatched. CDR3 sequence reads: CASSLGAGQELYDVLTF. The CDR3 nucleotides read TGCGCCAGCAGCTTGGGTGCCGGACAGGAGCTGTATGACGTCCTGACTTTC.

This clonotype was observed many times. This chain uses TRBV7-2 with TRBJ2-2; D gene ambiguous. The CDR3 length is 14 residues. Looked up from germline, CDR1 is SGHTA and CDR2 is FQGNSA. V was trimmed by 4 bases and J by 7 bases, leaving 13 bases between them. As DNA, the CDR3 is TGTGCCAGCAGCTCTCAATGGGTCGGCGGGGAGCTGTTTTTT. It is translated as CASSSQWVGGELFF.

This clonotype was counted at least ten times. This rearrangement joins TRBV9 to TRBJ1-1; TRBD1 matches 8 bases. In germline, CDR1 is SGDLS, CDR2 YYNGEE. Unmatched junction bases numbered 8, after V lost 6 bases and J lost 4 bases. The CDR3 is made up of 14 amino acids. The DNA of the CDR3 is TGTGCCAGCACCGTCGGACAGGGCCCCACTGAAGCTTTCTTT. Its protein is CASTVGQGPTEAFF.

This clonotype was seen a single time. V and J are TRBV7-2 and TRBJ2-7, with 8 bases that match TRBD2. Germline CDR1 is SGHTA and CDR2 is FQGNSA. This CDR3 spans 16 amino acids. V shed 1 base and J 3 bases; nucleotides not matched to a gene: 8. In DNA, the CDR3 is TGTGCCAGCAGCTTAGATGTTGGCGGGGGGTTCTACGAGCAGTACTTC. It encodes CASSLDVGGGFYEQYF.

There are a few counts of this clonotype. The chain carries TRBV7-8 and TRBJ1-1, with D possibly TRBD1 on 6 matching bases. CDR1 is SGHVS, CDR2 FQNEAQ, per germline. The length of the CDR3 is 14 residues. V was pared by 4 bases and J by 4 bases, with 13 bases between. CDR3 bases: TGTGCCAGCAGCTCGATTAGGGGGGGCACTGAAGCTTTCTTT. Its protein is CASSSIRGGTEAFF.

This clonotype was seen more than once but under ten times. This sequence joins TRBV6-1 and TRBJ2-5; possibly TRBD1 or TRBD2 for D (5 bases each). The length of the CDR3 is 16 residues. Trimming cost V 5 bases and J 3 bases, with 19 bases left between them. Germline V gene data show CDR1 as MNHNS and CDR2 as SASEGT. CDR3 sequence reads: CASSYTLPGAEETQYF. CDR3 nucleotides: TGTGCCAGCAGTTACACGCTTCCCGGGGCGGAAGAGACCCAGTACTTC.

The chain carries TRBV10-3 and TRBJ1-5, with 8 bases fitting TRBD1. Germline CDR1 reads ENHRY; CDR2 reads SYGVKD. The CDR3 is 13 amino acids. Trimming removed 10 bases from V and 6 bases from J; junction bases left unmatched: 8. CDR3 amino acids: CASRGHGAQPQHF. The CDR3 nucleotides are TGTGCCAGCAGGGGGCATGGGGCTCAGCCCCAGCATTTT.

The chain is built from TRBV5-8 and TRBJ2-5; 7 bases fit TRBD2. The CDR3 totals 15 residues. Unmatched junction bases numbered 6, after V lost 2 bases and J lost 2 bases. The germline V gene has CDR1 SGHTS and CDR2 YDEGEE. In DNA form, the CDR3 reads TGTGCCAGCAGCTTTGGTGGGGGGGATCAAGAGACCCAGTACTTC. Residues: CASSFGGGDQETQYF. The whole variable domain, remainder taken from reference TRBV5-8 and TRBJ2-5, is EAGVTQSPTHLIKTRGQQATLRCSPISGHTSVYWYQQALGLGLQFLLWYDEGEERNRGNFPPRFSGRQFPNYSSELNVNALELEDSALYLCASSFGGGDQETQYFGPGTRLLVL.